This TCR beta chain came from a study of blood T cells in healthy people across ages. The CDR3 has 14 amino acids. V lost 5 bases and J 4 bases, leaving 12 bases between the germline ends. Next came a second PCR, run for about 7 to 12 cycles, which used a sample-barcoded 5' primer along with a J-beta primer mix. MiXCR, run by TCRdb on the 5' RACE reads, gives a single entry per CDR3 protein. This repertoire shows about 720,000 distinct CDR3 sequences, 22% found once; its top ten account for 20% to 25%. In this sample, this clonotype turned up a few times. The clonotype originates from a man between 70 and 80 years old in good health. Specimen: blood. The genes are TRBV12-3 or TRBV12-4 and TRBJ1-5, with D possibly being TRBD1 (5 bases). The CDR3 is CASSPTSGNQPQHF. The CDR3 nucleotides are TGTGCCAGCAGTCCCACGTCAGGGAATCAGCCCCAGCATTTT.